This note documents a single T cell receptor beta chain sequence. The antigen remains undetermined. The sample is drawn from a study of vaccination effects on CD4 cells after COVID-19. Some clones are missing from TCRdb's copy, which holds only in-frame ones; the method was immunoSEQ multiplex PCR. The table records some 69,000 clones, 74% of them present only once. Study-level points and caveats: Healthy vaccinees' vaccine-induced clones included only 1 of 255 cross-reacting with common cold coronaviruses.

Trimming removed 0 bases from V and 2 bases from J, with 18 bases in between. Germline loops: CDR1 SGHRS, CDR2 YFSETQ. This CDR3 has 19 amino acids. Before sequencing took place, the ViraFEST assay used viral peptide pools to expand antigen-specific CD4+ T cells. Following culture for roughly 10 days, CD4+ T cells were isolated. Either the BNT162b2 or mRNA-1273 vaccine was given to participants in two doses. After two million PBMC were placed in each well, they were cultured with around 10 IU/ml IL-2 and roughly 10 ug/ml peptides. V usage is TRBV5-1 and J usage is TRBJ2-6; D is ambiguous. The receptor's source is a human donor who received a COVID-19 vaccine. The sequenced sample was CD4+ T cells from PBMCs cultured with HCoV-229E spike peptides, obtained after COVID-19 vaccination. The CDR3 sequence: CASSLGVGQMGTGANVLTF. The CDR3 DNA reads TGCGCCAGCAGCTTGGGGGTCGGGCAGATGGGTACTGGGGCCAACGTCCTGACTTTC.